This T cell receptor beta chain appears in the sequencing data of a study of identifying expanded T cells in peripheral blood. During the collection period, no donor immune events like infections were recorded. Some clones are missing from TCRdb's copy, which holds only in-frame ones; the method was immunoSEQ multiplex PCR. The sample contains about 98,000 clones, approximately 88% of which appear only once. For this clone: Its antigen is not known.

Study-level points and caveats: Two-week clone count variance significantly increased as total template count grew. Technical replicates showed around 1.2 changed clones; two weeks approximately 15; four weeks 19.

Looked up from germline, CDR1 is MDHEN and CDR2 is SYDVKM. The CDR3 is 15 residues long. The V end was cut by 5 bases, the J end by 3 bases, with 15 bases between. The receptor was isolated from a person between 18 and 75 years old in good health. Sequenced sample: blood. This chain uses TRBV28 with TRBJ2-3; D might be TRBD1 (6 bases). CDR3 DNA sequence: TGTGCCAGCAGTACCGAGGGGGACACGACAGATACGCAGTATTTT. Residues: CASSTEGDTTDTQYF. The whole variable domain, remainder taken from reference TRBV28 and TRBJ2-3, is DVKVTQSSRYLVKRTGEKVFLECVQDMDHENMFWYRQDPGLGLRLIYFSYDVKMKEKGDIPEGYSVSREKKERFSLILESASTNQTSMYLCASSTEGDTTDTQYFGPGTRLTVL.